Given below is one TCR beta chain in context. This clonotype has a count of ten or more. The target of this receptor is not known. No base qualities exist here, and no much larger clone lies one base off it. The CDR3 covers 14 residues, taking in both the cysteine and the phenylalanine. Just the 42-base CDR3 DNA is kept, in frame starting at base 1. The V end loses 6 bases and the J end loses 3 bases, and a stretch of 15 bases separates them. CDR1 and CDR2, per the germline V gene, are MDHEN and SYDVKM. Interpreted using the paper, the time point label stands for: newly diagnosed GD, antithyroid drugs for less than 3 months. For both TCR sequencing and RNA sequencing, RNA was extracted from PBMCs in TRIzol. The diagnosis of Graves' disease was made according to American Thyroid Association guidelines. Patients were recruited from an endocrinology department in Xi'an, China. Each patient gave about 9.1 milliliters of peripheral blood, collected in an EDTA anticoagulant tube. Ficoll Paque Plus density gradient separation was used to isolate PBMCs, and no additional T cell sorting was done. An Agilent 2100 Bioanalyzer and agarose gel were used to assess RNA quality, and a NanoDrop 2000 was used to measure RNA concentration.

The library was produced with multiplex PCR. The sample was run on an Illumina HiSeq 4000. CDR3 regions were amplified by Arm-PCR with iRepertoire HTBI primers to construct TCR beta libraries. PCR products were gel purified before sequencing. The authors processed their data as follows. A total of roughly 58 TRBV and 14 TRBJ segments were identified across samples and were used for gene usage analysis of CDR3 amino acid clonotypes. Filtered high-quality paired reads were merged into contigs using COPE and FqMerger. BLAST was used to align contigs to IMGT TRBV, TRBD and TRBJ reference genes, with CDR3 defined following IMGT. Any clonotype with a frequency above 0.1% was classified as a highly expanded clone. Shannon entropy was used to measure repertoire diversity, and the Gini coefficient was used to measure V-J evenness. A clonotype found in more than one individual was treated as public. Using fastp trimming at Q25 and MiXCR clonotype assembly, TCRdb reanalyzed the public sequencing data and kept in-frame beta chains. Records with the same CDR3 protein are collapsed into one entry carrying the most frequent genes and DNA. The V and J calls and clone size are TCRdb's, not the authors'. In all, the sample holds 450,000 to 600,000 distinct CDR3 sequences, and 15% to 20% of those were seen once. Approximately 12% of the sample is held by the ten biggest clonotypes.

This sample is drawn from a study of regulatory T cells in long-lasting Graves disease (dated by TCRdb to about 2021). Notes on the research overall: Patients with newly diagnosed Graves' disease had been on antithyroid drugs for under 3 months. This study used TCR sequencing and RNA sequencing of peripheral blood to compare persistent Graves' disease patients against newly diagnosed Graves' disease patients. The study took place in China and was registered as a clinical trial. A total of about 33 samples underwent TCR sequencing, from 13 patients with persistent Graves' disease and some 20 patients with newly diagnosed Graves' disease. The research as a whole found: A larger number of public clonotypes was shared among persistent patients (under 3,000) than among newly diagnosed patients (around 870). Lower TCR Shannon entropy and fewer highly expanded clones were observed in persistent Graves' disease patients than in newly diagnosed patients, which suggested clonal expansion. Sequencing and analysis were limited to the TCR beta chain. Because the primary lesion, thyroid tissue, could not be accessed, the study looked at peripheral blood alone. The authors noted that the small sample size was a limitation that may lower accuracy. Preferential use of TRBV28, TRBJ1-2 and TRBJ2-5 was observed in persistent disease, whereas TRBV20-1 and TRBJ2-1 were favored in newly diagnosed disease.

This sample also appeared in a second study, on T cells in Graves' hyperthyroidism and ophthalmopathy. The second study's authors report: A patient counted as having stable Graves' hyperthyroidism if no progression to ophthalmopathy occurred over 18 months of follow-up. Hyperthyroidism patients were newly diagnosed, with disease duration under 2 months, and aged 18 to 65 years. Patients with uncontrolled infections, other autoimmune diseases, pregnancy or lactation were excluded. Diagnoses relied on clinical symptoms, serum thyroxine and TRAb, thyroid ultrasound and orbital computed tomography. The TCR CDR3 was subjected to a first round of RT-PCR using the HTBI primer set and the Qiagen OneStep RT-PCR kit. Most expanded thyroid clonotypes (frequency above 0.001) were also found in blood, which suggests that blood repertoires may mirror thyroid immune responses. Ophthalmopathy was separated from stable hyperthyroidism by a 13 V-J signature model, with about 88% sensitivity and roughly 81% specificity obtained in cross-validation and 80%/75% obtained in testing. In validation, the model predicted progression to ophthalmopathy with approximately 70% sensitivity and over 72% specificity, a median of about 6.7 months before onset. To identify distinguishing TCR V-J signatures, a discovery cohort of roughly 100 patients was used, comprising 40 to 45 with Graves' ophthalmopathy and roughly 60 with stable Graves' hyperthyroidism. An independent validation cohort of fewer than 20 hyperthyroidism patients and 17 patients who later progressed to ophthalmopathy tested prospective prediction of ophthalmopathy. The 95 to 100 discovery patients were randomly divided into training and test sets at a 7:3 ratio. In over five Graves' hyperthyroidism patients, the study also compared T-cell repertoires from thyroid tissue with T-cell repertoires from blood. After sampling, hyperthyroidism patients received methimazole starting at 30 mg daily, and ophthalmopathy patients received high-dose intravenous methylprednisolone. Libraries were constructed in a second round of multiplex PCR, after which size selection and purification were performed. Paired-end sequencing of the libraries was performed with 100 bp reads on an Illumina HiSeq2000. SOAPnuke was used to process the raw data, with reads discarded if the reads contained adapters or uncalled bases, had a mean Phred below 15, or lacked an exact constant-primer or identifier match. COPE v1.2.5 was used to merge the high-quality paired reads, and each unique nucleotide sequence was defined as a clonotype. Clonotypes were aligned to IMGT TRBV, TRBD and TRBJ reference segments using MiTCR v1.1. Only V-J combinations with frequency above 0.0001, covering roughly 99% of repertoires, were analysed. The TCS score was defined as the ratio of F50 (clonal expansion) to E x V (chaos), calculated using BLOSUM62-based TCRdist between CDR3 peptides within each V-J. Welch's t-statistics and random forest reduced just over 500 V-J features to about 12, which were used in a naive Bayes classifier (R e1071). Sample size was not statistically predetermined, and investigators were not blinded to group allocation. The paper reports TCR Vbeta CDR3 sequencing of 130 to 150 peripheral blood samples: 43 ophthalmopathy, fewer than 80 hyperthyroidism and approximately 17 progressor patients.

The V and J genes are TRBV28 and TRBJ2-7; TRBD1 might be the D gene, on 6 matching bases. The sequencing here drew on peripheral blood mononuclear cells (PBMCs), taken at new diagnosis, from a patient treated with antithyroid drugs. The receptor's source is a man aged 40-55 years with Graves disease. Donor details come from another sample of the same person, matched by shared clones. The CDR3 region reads CASRARTEIYEQYF. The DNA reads TGTGCCAGCAGGGCTAGGACAGAGATCTACGAGCAGTACTTC.